The next 9 T cell receptor beta chains were all read from a single sample in a study of neoadjuvant anti-PD-1 for oral cavity cancer. Using immunoSEQ multiplex PCR, the repertoire was profiled, and TCRdb retains in-frame clones only, with some absent. The sample shows 30,000 to 35,000 clones, around nine tenths of them seen only once. Material: PBMCs, obtained before nivolumab (anti-PD-1) treatment. These receptors originate from a person between 35 and 79 years old with oral cavity squamous cell carcinoma.

The chain links TRBV5-1 to TRBJ2-5; tentative D call: TRBD1 (6 bases). Trimming removed 4 bases from V and 7 bases from J, with 17 bases in between. The CDR3 is 14 residues long. Germline loops: CDR1 SGHRS, CDR2 YFSETQ. This chain's CDR3 is CASSADSPWGTQYF. In DNA form, the CDR3 reads TGCGCCAGCAGCGCGGACAGCCCCTGGGGGACCCAGTACTTC.

The chain has TRBV18 and TRBJ1-2, with TRBD1 matching over 8 bases. The V segment lost 3 bases and the J segment 3 bases; nucleotides outside the gene matches: 3. This CDR3 comprises 14 residues. CDR1 KGHSH and CDR2 LQKENI come from the germline V gene. The CDR3 sequence: CASSPMDRDYGYTF. The CDR3 DNA is TGTGCCAGCTCACCGATGGACAGGGACTATGGCTACACCTTC.

The CDR3 nucleotides are TGCGCCAGCCGCGCGCACAGACAGAACACTGAAGCTTTCTTT. Amino acid sequence: CASRAHRQNTEAFF. This chain joins TRBV10-2 and TRBJ1-1, with D hard to call. Germline CDR1 is WSHSY and CDR2 is SAAADI. Trimming shortened V by 8 bases and J by 1 base, and 14 bases separated the two germline ends. The CDR3 runs 14 residues.

About this clone itself: A read error may account for a junction end that differs from germline. The genes are TRBV6-5 and TRBJ1-6, with no clear D. This CDR3 has 16 amino acids. Per the germline V gene, CDR1 is MNHEY and CDR2 is SVGAGI. The CDR3 DNA reads TGTACCAGCAGTTACTCGAGGCCCTCATCGAGGTCACCCCTCCACTTT. Residues: CTSSYSRPSSRSPLHF.

This rearrangement joins TRBV4-1 to TRBJ2-3; D could derive from TRBD1 or TRBD2 (5 bases each). Germline lookup yields CDR1 MGHRA and CDR2 YSYEKL. This CDR3 comprises 14 residues. Between the trimmed V and J ends, which lost 0 bases and 5 bases, there was a span of 9 bases. CDR3 in amino acids: CASSQEGGGDTQYF. The CDR3 DNA reads as TGCGCCAGCAGCCAAGAAGGTGGGGGAGATACGCAGTATTTT.

The chain employs TRBV30 and TRBJ1-2; D gene unclear. This CDR3 has 15 amino acids. Trimming pared 4 bases from V and 7 bases from J, leaving 22 bases between. CDR1 and CDR2 (germline): GTSNPN, SVGIG (reference sequence). As DNA, the CDR3 is TGTGCCTGGAAGCCCTGGACGGGTGGGTCGGGTGGCTACACCTTC. Its protein product is CAWKPWTGGSGGYTF.

The gene calls are TRBV10-3 and TRBJ2-4, with 7 bases lining up with TRBD1. Germline CDR1 is ENHRY and CDR2 is SYGVKD. The CDR3 extends over 14 amino acids. Trimming cost V 10 bases and J 0 bases; bases outside gene matches: 6. CDR3 in amino acids: CATQGQLAKNIQYF. Here the CDR3 DNA reads TGTGCCACACAGGGGCAGCTAGCCAAAAACATTCAGTACTTC.

The V and J genes are TRBV5-6 and TRBJ2-2, with no clear D. CDR1 SGHDT and CDR2 YYEEEE come from the germline V gene. With 2 bases removed from V and 3 bases from J, the gap between germline ends came to 11 bases. The CDR3 runs 15 residues. CDR3 amino acids: CASSLPGVYTGELFF. The CDR3 DNA follows: TGTGCCAGCAGCTTACCTGGTGTCTACACCGGGGAGCTGTTTTTT.

This chain links TRBV7-9 with TRBJ1-2, with D maybe TRBD1 (6 bases). Germline loops: CDR1 SEHNR, CDR2 FQNEAQ (reference sequence). V was clipped by 5 bases and J by 3 bases, with 13 bases between them. The CDR3 sequence is 14 residues long. The DNA for the CDR3 is TGTGCCAGCAGCCGCGGGGGGCAGGACTATGGCTACACCTTC. Translated: CASSRGGQDYGYTF.